Shown below are 9 T cell receptor beta chains from a single sample sequenced in a study of T cell changes during pregnancy in multiple sclerosis. The assay was immunoSEQ multiplex PCR, and TCRdb's table has in-frame clones only and misses some. The sample contains 65,000 to 85,000 clones, about 94% of which appear only once. The sequences come from peripheral blood, collected in the second trimester of pregnancy. These receptor sequences come from a female donor in good health, enrolled as a control in a pregnancy study.

CDR3 nucleotides: TGTGCCAGCAGCTCGACAGGGGGTCAAGAGACCCAGTACTTC. Translating it yields CASSSTGGQETQYF. This rearrangement joins TRBV5-4 to TRBJ2-5, with 9 bases identical to TRBD1. Germline assignment: CDR1 SGHNT and CDR2 YYREEE (reference sequence). The CDR3 length is 14 residues. V lost 3 bases, J lost 2 bases, and 2 bases stayed unmatched.

The V call is TRBV6-1, the J call TRBJ2-7; 7 bases are shared with TRBD2. J gave up 12 bases and V 1 base, and 9 bases lay outside the gene matches. CDR1 and CDR2 from the germline V gene are MNHNS and SASEGT. This CDR3 has 13 residues. The CDR3 region has the DNA TGTGCCAGCAGTGAAGGACGGGGGAGGGTATTGTACTTC. It encodes CASSEGRGRVLYF.

The chain couples TRBV2 to TRBJ2-1, with D unresolved. This CDR3 has 12 residues. Trimming took 7 bases from V and 7 from J, leaving 11 bases between them. The germline gives CDR1 SNHLY, CDR2 FYNNEI. The DNA for the CDR3 is TGTGCCAGCAAATGGCTGCCTAATGAGCAGTTCTTC. This codes for CASKWLPNEQFF.

The chain couples TRBV14 to TRBJ2-1; 8 bases are shared with TRBD2. Germline CDR1 is SGHDN and CDR2 is FVKESK. The trim removed 2 bases at V and 8 bases at J, leaving 14 bases unmatched. The CDR3 extends over 17 amino acids. The CDR3 here is CASSQNRLSGRGDEQFF. CDR3 DNA sequence: TGTGCCAGCAGCCAAAATCGCCTAAGCGGGAGAGGCGATGAGCAGTTCTTC.

V and J are TRBV6-4 and TRBJ1-5; no definite D call. Trimming left V 7 bases short and J 7 bases short, with 17 bases between. Germline assignment: CDR1 MRHNA and CDR2 SNTAGT. This CDR3 spans 14 amino acids. CDR3 nucleotides: TGTGCCAGCAAACAAGAGGGAGGGAGCCAGCCCCAGCATTTT. Residues: CASKQEGGSQPQHF.

The chain has TRBV5-1 and TRBJ2-7; D not certain. V shed 0 bases and J shed 5 bases, with 12 bases lying between them. The germline V gene encodes CDR1 SGHRS and CDR2 YFSETQ. The CDR3 sequence is 14 residues long. CDR3 nucleotide sequence: TGCGCCAGCAGCTTGGGGCATCCTGAGGACGAGCAGTACTTC. Protein product: CASSLGHPEDEQYF. Using reference TRBV5-1 and TRBJ2-7 for the parts outside the CDR3, the full variable domain is KAGVTQTPRYLIKTRGQQVTLSCSPISGHRSVSWYQQTPGQGLQFLFEYFSETQRNKGNFPGRFSGRQFSNSRSEMNVSTLELGDSALYLCASSLGHPEDEQYFGPGTRLTVT.

V is TRBV28 and J is TRBJ2-7, with 7 bases aligning to TRBD2. The CDR3 sequence is 11 residues long. Germline CDR1 MDHEN, CDR2 SYDVKM. CDR3 nucleotide sequence: TGTGCAGCGGGGCAGCGAAACGAGCAGTACTTC. Protein: CAAGQRNEQYF.

In this sample, this clone turned up a few times. The rearrangement links TRBV6-4 to TRBJ2-3; the match to TRBD2 covers 9 bases. CDR1 is MRHNA, CDR2 SNTAGT, per germline. The trim removed 4 bases at V and 1 base at J, leaving 12 bases unmatched. The CDR3 extends over 18 amino acids. CDR3: CASSVAGDFNEGTDTQYF. CDR3 DNA sequence: TGTGCCAGCAGTGTAGCGGGGGACTTCAATGAGGGCACAGATACGCAGTATTTT.

The chain recombines TRBV28 with TRBJ2-1; D remains ambiguous. CDR3 length: 14 amino acids. The V gene's germline CDR1 is MDHEN and CDR2 SYDVKM. Between the trimmed V and J ends, which lost 4 bases and 1 base, there was a span of 8 bases. The CDR3 nucleotides read TGTGCCAGCAGTTGGGCCCTATCCTACAATGAGCAGTTCTTC. Translated, it gives CASSWALSYNEQFF.